Detailed here is one T cell receptor beta chain. What it recognizes is unknown. These data come from a study of TIL therapy for anti-PD-1-resistant metastatic lung cancer. Study results and caveats: Patients were highly selected, enriched for treatment-naive, never-smoker and oncogene-addicted cases. Compared with baseline intratumoral T cells, expanded TIL cultures were more clonal and less diverse (roughly 6.5% vs 31%). Many TIL product clones were absent from baseline tumor, suggesting clonal contraction.

Germline CDR1 is MNHNY and CDR2 is SVGAGI (reference sequence). The CDR3 is made up of 14 amino acids. Unmatched junction bases numbered 7, after V lost 6 bases and J lost 7 bases. Sequencing used immunoSEQ v3. TCRdb keeps only in-frame clones here, not all; method: immunoSEQ multiplex PCR. In the table there are 50,000 or so clones, around 64% of which are singletons. Indicated time point: pre-treatment sample, taken before nivolumab and TIL therapy. Most excised metastases sampled were pleural nodules or supraclavicular lymph nodes. The material sequenced was tumor tissue, taken at baseline. This TCR was recovered from a person between 25 and 80 years old with non-small cell lung cancer. This sequence joins TRBV6-6 and TRBJ2-2; 8 bases fit TRBD2. The CDR3 loop reads CASRTGLAIGELFF. The CDR3 DNA is TGTGCCAGCAGAACCGGACTAGCTATCGGGGAGCTGTTTTTT.